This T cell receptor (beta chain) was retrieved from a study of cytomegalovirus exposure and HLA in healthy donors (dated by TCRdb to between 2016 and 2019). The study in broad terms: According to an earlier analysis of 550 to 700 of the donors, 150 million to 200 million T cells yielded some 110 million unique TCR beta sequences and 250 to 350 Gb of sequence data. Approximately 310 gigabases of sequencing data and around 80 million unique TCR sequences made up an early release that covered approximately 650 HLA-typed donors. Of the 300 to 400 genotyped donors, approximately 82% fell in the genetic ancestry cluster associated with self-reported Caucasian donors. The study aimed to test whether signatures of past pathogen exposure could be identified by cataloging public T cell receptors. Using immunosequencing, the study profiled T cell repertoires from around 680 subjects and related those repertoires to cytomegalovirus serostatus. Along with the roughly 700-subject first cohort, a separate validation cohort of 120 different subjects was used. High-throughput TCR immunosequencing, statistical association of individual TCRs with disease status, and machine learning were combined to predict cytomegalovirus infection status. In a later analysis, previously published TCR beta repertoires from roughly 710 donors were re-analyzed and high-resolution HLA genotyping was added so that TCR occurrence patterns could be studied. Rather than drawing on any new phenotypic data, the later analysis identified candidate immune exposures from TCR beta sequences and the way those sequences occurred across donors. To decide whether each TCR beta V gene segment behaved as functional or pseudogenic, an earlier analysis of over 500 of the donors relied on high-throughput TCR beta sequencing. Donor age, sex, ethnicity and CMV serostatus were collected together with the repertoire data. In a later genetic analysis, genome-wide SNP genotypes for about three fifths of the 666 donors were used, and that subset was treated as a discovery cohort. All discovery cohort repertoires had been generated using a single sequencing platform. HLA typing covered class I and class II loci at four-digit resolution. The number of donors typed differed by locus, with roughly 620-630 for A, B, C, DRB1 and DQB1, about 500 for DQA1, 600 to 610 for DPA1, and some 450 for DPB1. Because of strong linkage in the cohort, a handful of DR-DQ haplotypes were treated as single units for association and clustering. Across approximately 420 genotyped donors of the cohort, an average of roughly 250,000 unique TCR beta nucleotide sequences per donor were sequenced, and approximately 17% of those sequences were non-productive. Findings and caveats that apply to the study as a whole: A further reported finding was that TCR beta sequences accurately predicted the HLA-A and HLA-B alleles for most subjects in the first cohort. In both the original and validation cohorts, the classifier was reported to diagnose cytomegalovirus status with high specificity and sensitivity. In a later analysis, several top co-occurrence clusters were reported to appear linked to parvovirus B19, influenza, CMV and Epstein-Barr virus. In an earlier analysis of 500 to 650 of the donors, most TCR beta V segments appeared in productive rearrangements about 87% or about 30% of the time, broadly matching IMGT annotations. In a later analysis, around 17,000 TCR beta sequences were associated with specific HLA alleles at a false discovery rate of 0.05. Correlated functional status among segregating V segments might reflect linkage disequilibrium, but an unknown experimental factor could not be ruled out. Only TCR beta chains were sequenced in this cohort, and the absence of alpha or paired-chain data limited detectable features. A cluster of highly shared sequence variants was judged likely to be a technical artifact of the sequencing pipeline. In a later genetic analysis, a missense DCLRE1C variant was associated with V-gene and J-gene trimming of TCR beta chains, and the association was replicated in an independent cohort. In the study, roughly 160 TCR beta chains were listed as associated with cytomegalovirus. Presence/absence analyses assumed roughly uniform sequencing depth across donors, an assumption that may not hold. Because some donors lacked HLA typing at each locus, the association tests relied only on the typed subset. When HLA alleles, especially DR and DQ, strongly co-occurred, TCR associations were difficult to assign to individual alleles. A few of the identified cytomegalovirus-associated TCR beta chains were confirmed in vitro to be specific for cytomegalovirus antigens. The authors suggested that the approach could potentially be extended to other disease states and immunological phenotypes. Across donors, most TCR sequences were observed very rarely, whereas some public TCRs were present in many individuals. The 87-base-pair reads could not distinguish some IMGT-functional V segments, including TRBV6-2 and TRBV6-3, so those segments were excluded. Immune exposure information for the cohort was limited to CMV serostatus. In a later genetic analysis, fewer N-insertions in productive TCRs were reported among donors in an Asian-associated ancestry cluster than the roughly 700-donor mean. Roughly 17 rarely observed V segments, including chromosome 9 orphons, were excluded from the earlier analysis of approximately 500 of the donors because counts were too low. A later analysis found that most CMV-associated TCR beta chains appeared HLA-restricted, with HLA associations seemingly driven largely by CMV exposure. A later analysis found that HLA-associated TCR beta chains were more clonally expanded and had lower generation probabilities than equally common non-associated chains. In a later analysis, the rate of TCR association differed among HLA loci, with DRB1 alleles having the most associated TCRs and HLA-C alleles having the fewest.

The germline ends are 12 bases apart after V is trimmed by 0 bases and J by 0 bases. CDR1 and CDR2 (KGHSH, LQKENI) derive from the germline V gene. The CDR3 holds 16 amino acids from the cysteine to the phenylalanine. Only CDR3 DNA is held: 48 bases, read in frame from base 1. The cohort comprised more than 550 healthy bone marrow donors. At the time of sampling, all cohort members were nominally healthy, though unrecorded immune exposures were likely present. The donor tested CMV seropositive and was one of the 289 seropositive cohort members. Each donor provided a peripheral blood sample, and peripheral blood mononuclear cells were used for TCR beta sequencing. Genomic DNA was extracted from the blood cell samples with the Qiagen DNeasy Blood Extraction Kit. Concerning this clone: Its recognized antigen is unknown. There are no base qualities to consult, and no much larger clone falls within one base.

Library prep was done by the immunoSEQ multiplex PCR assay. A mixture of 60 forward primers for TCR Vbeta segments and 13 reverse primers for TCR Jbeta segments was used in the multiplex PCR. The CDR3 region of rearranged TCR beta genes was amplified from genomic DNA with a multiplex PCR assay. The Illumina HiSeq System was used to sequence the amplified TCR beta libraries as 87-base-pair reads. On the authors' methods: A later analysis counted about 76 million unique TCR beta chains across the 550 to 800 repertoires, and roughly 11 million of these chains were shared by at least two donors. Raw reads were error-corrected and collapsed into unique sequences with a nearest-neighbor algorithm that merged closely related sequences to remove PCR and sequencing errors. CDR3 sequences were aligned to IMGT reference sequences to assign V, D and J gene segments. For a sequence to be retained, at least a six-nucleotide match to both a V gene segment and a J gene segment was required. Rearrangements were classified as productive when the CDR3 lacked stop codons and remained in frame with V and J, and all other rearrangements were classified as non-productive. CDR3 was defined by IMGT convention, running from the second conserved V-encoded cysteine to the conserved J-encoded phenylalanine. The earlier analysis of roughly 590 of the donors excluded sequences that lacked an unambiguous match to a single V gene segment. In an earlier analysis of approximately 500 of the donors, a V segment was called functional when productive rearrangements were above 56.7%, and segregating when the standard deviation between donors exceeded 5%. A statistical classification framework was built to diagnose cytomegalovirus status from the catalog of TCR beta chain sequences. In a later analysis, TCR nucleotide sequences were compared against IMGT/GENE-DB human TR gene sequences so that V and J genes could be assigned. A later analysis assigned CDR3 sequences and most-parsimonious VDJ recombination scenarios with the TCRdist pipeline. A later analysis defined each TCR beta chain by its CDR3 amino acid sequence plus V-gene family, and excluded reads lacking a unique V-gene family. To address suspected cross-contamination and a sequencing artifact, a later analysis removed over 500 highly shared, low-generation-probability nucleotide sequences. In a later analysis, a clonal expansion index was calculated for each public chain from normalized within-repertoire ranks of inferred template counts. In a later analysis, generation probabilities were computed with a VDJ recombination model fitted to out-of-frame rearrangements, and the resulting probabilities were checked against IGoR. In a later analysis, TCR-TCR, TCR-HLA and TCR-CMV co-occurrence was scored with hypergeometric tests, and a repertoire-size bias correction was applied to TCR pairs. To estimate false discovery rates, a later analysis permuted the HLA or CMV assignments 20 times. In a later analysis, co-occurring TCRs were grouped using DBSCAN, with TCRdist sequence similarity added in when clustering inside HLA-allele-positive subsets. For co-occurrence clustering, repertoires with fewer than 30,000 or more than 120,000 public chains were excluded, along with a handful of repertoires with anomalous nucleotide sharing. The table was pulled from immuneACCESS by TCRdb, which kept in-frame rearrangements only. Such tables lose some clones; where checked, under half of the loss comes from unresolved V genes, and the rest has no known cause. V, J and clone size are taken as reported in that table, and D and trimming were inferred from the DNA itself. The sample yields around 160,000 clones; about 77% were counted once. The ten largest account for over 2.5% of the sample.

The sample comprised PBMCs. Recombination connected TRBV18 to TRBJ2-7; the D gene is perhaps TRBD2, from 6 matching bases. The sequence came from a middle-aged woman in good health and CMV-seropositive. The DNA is TGTGCCAGCTCACCACCCATTGGGGGGAGCTCCTACGAGCAGTACTTC. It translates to CASSPPIGGSSYEQYF.